This record looks at one T cell receptor beta chain sequence and its context. A second PCR, run for about 6 to 12 cycles, used a sample-barcoded 5' primer plus a J-beta primer mix. A single record per CDR3 protein comes from TCRdb applying MiXCR to the 5' RACE reads. The sample contains roughly 1.5 million distinct CDR3 sequences, approximately 43% of which appear only once. These data are taken from a study of blood T cells in healthy people across ages. CDR1 is MNHNS and CDR2 is SASEGT in the germline V gene. J was trimmed by 0 bases and V by 5 bases; bases with no gene match: 12. This CDR3 is built from 18 residues.

The sequence was obtained from a woman younger than 35 in good health. This chain connects TRBV6-1 to TRBJ1-4, with 7 nucleotides matching TRBD1. The source material was blood. CDR3 protein: CASSTPGDRAATNEKLFF. DNA of the CDR3: TGTGCCAGCAGTACCCCAGGCGACAGGGCAGCAACTAATGAAAAACTGTTTTTT.